The rows below give T cell receptor beta chains drawn from one sample of a study of identical twins. Each CDR3 protein gets one entry after TCRdb re-called the 5' RACE reads with MiXCR. The repertoire has about 200,000 distinct CDR3 sequences, around a tenth of them found once; the top ten carry about 5%. The sequenced sample consisted of memory (CD45RO+) T cells sorted from blood. The receptors originated from a woman aged 18-35 years in good health. Each CDR3 is given with its conserved first and last residue. Each record gives: V gene, D gene, J gene, clone size, CDR3 protein, CDR3 DNA. A D gene is named only where the DNA matches it firmly. Size is omitted from some rows. Given values are once, few, many or a class for expanded clones.

v_call: TRBV20-1
d_call: TRBD2
j_call: TRBJ2-1
clone_size: few
cdr3_aa: CSAQGTSGGAFHEQFF
cdr3_nt: TGCAGTGCTCAAGGGACTAGCGGGGGGGCCTTCCATGAGCAGTTCTTC

v_call: TRBV20-1
d_call: .
j_call: TRBJ2-7
clone_size: .
cdr3_aa: CSVTGLRSYEQYF
cdr3_nt: TGCAGTGTAACGGGACTCCGCTCCTACGAGCAGTACTTC

v_call: TRBV11-3
d_call: .
j_call: TRBJ2-3
clone_size: few
cdr3_aa: CASSRIPDTQYF
cdr3_nt: TGTGCCAGCAGCCGAATTCCAGATACGCAGTATTTT

v_call: TRBV20-1
d_call: .
j_call: TRBJ2-3
clone_size: many
cdr3_aa: CSLAHNTDTQYF
cdr3_nt: TGCAGTCTAGCCCATAACACAGATACGCAGTATTTT

v_call: TRBV20-1
d_call: .
j_call: TRBJ1-4
clone_size: many
cdr3_aa: CSARDVRVSEKLFF
cdr3_nt: TGCAGTGCTAGAGATGTCCGGGTTAGTGAAAAACTGTTTTTT

v_call: TRBV5-1
d_call: TRBD1
j_call: TRBJ2-3
clone_size: few
cdr3_aa: CASSLRGPRDADTQYF
cdr3_nt: TGCGCCAGCAGCTTGAGGGGGCCCCGGGATGCAGATACGCAGTATTTT

v_call: TRBV29-1
d_call: TRBD2
j_call: TRBJ2-2
clone_size: .
cdr3_aa: CSVGTSGNGELFF
cdr3_nt: TGCAGCGTTGGGACTAGCGGGAACGGGGAGCTGTTTTTT

v_call: TRBV7-8
d_call: TRBD2
j_call: TRBJ2-7
clone_size: .
cdr3_aa: CASSLMPPAGTSGSEQYF
cdr3_nt: TGTGCCAGCAGCTTAATGCCGCCTGCCGGGACTAGCGGGAGCGAGCAGTACTTC

v_call: TRBV28
d_call: .
j_call: TRBJ1-5
clone_size: .
cdr3_aa: CASGHRAAQPQHF
cdr3_nt: TGTGCCAGCGGTCACAGGGCTGCTCAGCCCCAGCATTTT

v_call: TRBV12-3/TRBV12-4
d_call: .
j_call: TRBJ2-2
clone_size: many
cdr3_aa: CASSFRHLSTGELFF
cdr3_nt: TGTGCCAGCAGTTTTCGGCACCTTAGCACCGGGGAGCTGTTTTTT

v_call: TRBV2
d_call: .
j_call: TRBJ2-1
clone_size: many
cdr3_aa: CASSPFNEQFF
cdr3_nt: TGTGCCAGCAGCCCTTTTAATGAGCAGTTCTTC

v_call: TRBV5-1
d_call: TRBD1
j_call: TRBJ1-1
clone_size: .
cdr3_aa: CASSHSGQEGTEAFF
cdr3_nt: TGCGCCAGCAGCCATAGCGGACAGGAGGGCACTGAAGCTTTCTTT

v_call: TRBV5-1
d_call: TRBD1
j_call: TRBJ1-2
clone_size: many
cdr3_aa: CASSLQGAEGYTF
cdr3_nt: TGCGCCAGCAGCTTACAGGGGGCGGAAGGCTACACCTTC

v_call: TRBV2
d_call: TRBD1
j_call: TRBJ1-5
clone_size: few
cdr3_aa: CASSQQGAGIGQPQHF
cdr3_nt: TGTGCCAGCAGTCAACAGGGGGCTGGTATCGGTCAGCCCCAGCATTTT

v_call: TRBV5-5
d_call: TRBD2
j_call: TRBJ2-1
clone_size: .
cdr3_aa: CASELAGDSYNEQFF
cdr3_nt: TGTGCCAGCGAACTAGCGGGGGACTCCTACAATGAGCAGTTCTTC

v_call: TRBV20-1
d_call: TRBD2
j_call: TRBJ2-7
clone_size: .
cdr3_aa: CSARGGGAREQYF
cdr3_nt: TGCAGTGCTAGAGGGGGAGGGGCACGCGAGCAGTACTTC

v_call: TRBV12-3/TRBV12-4
d_call: .
j_call: TRBJ2-2
clone_size: many
cdr3_aa: CASSFRGGARTGELFF
cdr3_nt: TGTGCCAGCAGTTTTCGAGGGGGGGCCCGCACCGGGGAGCTGTTTTTT

v_call: TRBV6-5
d_call: .
j_call: TRBJ1-5
clone_size: many
cdr3_aa: CASSYFDSDSNQPQHF
cdr3_nt: TGTGCCAGCAGTTACTTCGACAGCGATAGCAATCAGCCCCAGCATTTT

v_call: TRBV6-1
d_call: .
j_call: TRBJ1-5
clone_size: .
cdr3_aa: CASSRVFTYSNQPQHF
cdr3_nt: TGTGCCAGCAGTAGGGTGTTCACGTATAGCAATCAGCCCCAGCATTTT

v_call: TRBV2
d_call: TRBD1
j_call: TRBJ1-2
clone_size: many
cdr3_aa: CASNDRGHGYTF
cdr3_nt: TGTGCCAGCAACGACAGGGGTCATGGCTACACCTTC

v_call: TRBV12-3/TRBV12-4
d_call: TRBD1
j_call: TRBJ1-2
clone_size: .
cdr3_aa: CASSSLRDRGLYGYTF
cdr3_nt: TGTGCCAGCAGTTCCCTCCGGGACAGGGGTTTGTATGGCTACACCTTC

v_call: TRBV12-3/TRBV12-4
d_call: .
j_call: TRBJ2-1
clone_size: .
cdr3_aa: CASGWTVYNEQFF
cdr3_nt: TGTGCCAGCGGATGGACAGTCTACAATGAGCAGTTCTTC

v_call: TRBV24-1
d_call: TRBD2
j_call: TRBJ2-3
clone_size: many
cdr3_aa: CATSDPWTSGNGTDTQYF
cdr3_nt: TGTGCCACCAGTGATCCGTGGACTAGCGGGAACGGTACAGATACGCAGTATTTT

v_call: TRBV4-2
d_call: TRBD2
j_call: TRBJ2-5
clone_size: .
cdr3_aa: CASSQEGHTSGGPETQYF
cdr3_nt: TGTGCCAGCAGCCAAGAGGGACACACCAGCGGGGGGCCAGAGACCCAGTACTTC

v_call: TRBV4-1
d_call: .
j_call: TRBJ1-1
clone_size: few
cdr3_aa: CASSQDPGKGYTEAFF
cdr3_nt: TGCGCCAGCAGCCAAGACCCCGGTAAGGGATACACTGAAGCTTTCTTT

v_call: TRBV5-1
d_call: TRBD1
j_call: TRBJ1-2
clone_size: .
cdr3_aa: CASRWPGTGAGYTF
cdr3_nt: TGCGCCAGCAGATGGCCCGGGACAGGGGCTGGCTACACCTTC

v_call: TRBV7-8
d_call: .
j_call: TRBJ1-2
clone_size: .
cdr3_aa: CASSLNTNRASYGYTF
cdr3_nt: TGTGCCAGCAGCTTAAATACGAACCGCGCCTCCTATGGCTACACCTTC

v_call: TRBV20-1
d_call: .
j_call: TRBJ2-7
clone_size: few
cdr3_aa: CSATRTVDYEQYF
cdr3_nt: TGCAGTGCAACCCGGACAGTGGATTACGAGCAGTACTTC

v_call: TRBV10-1
d_call: TRBD2
j_call: TRBJ2-3
clone_size: .
cdr3_aa: CASSASGGAKANTQYF
cdr3_nt: TGCGCCAGCAGTGCTAGCGGGGGGGCAAAGGCGAATACGCAGTATTTT

v_call: TRBV7-2
d_call: .
j_call: TRBJ1-2
clone_size: many
cdr3_aa: CASSLGQGINYGYTF
cdr3_nt: TGTGCCAGCAGTCTCGGTCAGGGAATTAACTATGGCTACACCTTC

v_call: TRBV5-4
d_call: TRBD2
j_call: TRBJ2-7
clone_size: .
cdr3_aa: CASSRWGEGSYEQYF
cdr3_nt: TGTGCCAGCAGCCGGTGGGGGGAGGGGAGTTACGAGCAGTACTTC

v_call: TRBV9
d_call: TRBD2
j_call: TRBJ2-1
clone_size: .
cdr3_aa: CASSVPQRAAGGVGSYNEQFF
cdr3_nt: TGTGCCAGCAGCGTACCCCAACGGGCAGCGGGGGGTGTCGGCTCCTACAATGAGCAGTTCTTC

v_call: TRBV12-3/TRBV12-4
d_call: .
j_call: TRBJ1-2
clone_size: few
cdr3_aa: CASSFRFGNYGYTF
cdr3_nt: TGTGCCAGCAGTTTTAGATTCGGGAACTATGGCTACACCTTC

v_call: TRBV20-1
d_call: .
j_call: TRBJ1-1
clone_size: many
cdr3_aa: CSAGHSNTEAFF
cdr3_nt: TGCAGTGCGGGACATTCGAACACTGAAGCTTTCTTT

v_call: TRBV2
d_call: .
j_call: TRBJ2-5
clone_size: .
cdr3_aa: CAISFAPQFGSKMKETQYF
cdr3_nt: TGTGCCATCAGCTTCGCCCCCCAGTTTGGTAGTAAAATGAAAGAGACCCAGTACTTC

v_call: TRBV9
d_call: TRBD1
j_call: TRBJ1-1
clone_size: few
cdr3_aa: CASSGTRTGLFPRF
cdr3_nt: TGTGCCAGCAGCGGAACCAGGACAGGGCTTTTCCCCCGTTTT

v_call: TRBV25-1
d_call: .
j_call: TRBJ2-2
clone_size: many
cdr3_aa: CASSDVGANTGELFF
cdr3_nt: TGTGCCAGCAGTGATGTCGGGGCAAACACCGGGGAGCTGTTTTTT

v_call: TRBV7-8
d_call: .
j_call: TRBJ2-7
clone_size: few
cdr3_aa: CASSPRQDAQYF
cdr3_nt: TGTGCCAGCAGCCCTCGACAGGACGCGCAGTACTTC

v_call: TRBV12-3/TRBV12-4
d_call: .
j_call: TRBJ2-2
clone_size: many
cdr3_aa: CASRRLPTGELFF
cdr3_nt: TGTGCCAGCAGGCGTCTACCTACCGGGGAGCTGTTTTTT

v_call: TRBV24-1
d_call: .
j_call: TRBJ2-1
clone_size: many
cdr3_aa: CATSDRRGLYNEQFF
cdr3_nt: TGTGCCACCAGTGACCGCCGCGGACTCTACAATGAGCAGTTCTTC

v_call: TRBV11-2
d_call: .
j_call: TRBJ2-1
clone_size: .
cdr3_aa: CASSGPQQGNEQFF
cdr3_nt: TGTGCCAGCAGCGGGCCCCAGCAGGGCAATGAGCAGTTCTTC

v_call: TRBV20-1
d_call: .
j_call: TRBJ1-2
clone_size: .
cdr3_aa: CSARSGSNYGYTF
cdr3_nt: TGCAGTGCTAGGTCCGGATCCAACTATGGCTACACCTTC

v_call: TRBV9
d_call: TRBD2
j_call: TRBJ2-1
clone_size: few
cdr3_aa: CASSVPSGSTYNEQFF
cdr3_nt: TGTGCCAGCAGCGTCCCCAGCGGGAGCACCTACAATGAGCAGTTCTTC

v_call: TRBV6-1
d_call: .
j_call: TRBJ1-2
clone_size: few
cdr3_aa: CASSPRGGDYGYTF
cdr3_nt: TGTGCCAGCAGCCCTAGGGGGGGCGACTATGGCTACACCTTC

v_call: TRBV5-1
d_call: TRBD2
j_call: TRBJ2-5
clone_size: few
cdr3_aa: CASSWRVAGSTIQETQYF
cdr3_nt: TGCGCCAGCAGCTGGAGGGTAGCGGGAAGCACAATACAAGAGACCCAGTACTTC

v_call: TRBV5-1
d_call: TRBD2
j_call: TRBJ2-1
clone_size: many
cdr3_aa: CASSSTPGLAGTRSSYNEQFF
cdr3_nt: TGCGCCAGCAGCTCAACCCCCGGACTAGCGGGTACTAGGAGCTCCTACAATGAGCAGTTCTTC

v_call: TRBV5-6
d_call: .
j_call: TRBJ2-6
clone_size: .
cdr3_aa: CASEGAGANVLTF
cdr3_nt: TGTGCCAGCGAAGGGGCTGGGGCCAACGTCCTGACTTTC

v_call: TRBV12-3/TRBV12-4
d_call: .
j_call: TRBJ1-5
clone_size: few
cdr3_aa: CASSERRGQPYGDQPQHF
cdr3_nt: TGTGCCAGCAGTGAAAGAAGAGGACAGCCCTATGGGGATCAGCCCCAGCATTTT

v_call: TRBV5-3
d_call: TRBD2
j_call: TRBJ2-7
clone_size: .
cdr3_aa: CARSSRDYEVPHTYEQYF
cdr3_nt: TGTGCCAGAAGCTCTAGGGACTACGAAGTCCCTCATACCTACGAGCAGTACTTC

v_call: TRBV20-1
d_call: TRBD1
j_call: TRBJ1-1
clone_size: few
cdr3_aa: CSASTGDTEAFF
cdr3_nt: TGCAGTGCCTCGACAGGGGACACTGAAGCTTTCTTT

v_call: TRBV20-1
d_call: .
j_call: TRBJ2-3
clone_size: few
cdr3_aa: CSATPPSVTDTQYF
cdr3_nt: TGCAGTGCTACTCCACCATCTGTTACAGATACGCAGTATTTT

v_call: TRBV6-1
d_call: .
j_call: TRBJ2-1
clone_size: few
cdr3_aa: CASSVQGGYNEQFF
cdr3_nt: TGTGCCAGCAGTGTCCAGGGCGGCTACAATGAGCAGTTCTTC

v_call: TRBV11-2
d_call: .
j_call: TRBJ2-1
clone_size: few
cdr3_aa: CASSLGRGRNYNEQFF
cdr3_nt: TGTGCCAGCAGCTTAGGGAGGGGGAGAAACTACAATGAGCAGTTCTTC